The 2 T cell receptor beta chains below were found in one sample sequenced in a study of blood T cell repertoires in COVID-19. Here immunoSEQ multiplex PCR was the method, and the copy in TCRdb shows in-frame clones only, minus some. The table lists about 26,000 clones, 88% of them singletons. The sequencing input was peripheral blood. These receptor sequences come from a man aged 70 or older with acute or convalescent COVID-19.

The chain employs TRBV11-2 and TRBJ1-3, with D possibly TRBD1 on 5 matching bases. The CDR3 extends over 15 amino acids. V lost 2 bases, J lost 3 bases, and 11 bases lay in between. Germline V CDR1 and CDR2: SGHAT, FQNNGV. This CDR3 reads CASSLSREVGNTIYF. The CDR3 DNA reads TGTGCCAGCAGCTTATCCAGGGAGGTTGGAAACACCATATATTTT. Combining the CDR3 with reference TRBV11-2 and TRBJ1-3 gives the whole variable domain EAGVAQSPRYKIIEKRQSVAFWCNPISGHATLYWYQQILGQGPKLLIQFQNNGVVDDSQLPKDRFSAERLKGVDSTLKIQPAKLEDSAVYLCASSLSREVGNTIYFGEGSWLTVV.

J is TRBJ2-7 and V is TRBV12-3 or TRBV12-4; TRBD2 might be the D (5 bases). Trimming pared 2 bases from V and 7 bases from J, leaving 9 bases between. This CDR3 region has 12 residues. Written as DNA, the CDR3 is TGTGCCAGCAGTTTATCTGGCGGGGAGCAGTACTTC. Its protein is CASSLSGGEQYF.